The table lists the clone carrying this T cell receptor beta chain with many counts. Its antigen is not known. This sample stems from a study of CD8 T cells in ankylosing spondylitis. Overall study results and limits: Relatively rare in peripheral blood, disease-linked clones were also CD8+. There was a TCR beta motif, made of fewer than 10 highly homologous variants, that appeared characteristic of ankylosing spondylitis blood. There were earlier reports of some motif variants in reactive arthritis synovial fluid and blood. Reportedly, matched ankylosing spondylitis synovial fluid was significantly enriched for disease-linked clones.

For TCR beta, libraries came from quantitative 5'-RACE with molecular barcodes. One entry per CDR3 protein, called by TCRdb with MiXCR from the 5' RACE reads. This sample carries 700,000 to 850,000 distinct CDR3 sequences, 12% of them seen once, and the ten largest clones take roughly 0.51%. The germline V and J ends were trimmed by 5 bases and 0 bases, with 10 bases remaining between them. This CDR3 is 14 amino acids long. Germline CDR1 is SEHNR and CDR2 is FQNEAQ (reference sequence). What was sequenced was blood, either unsorted or a sorted T cell fraction (not recorded which). The receptor was isolated from a male donor with ankylosing spondylitis. The chain combines TRBV7-9 with TRBJ1-2, with D uncertain. The CDR3 here is CASSPSGTNYGYTF. CDR3 nucleotides: TGTGCCAGCAGCCCCTCCGGGACTAACTATGGCTACACCTTC. Full variable domain (remainder filled in from reference TRBV7-9 and TRBJ1-2): DTGVSQNPRHKITKRGQNVTFRCDPISEHNRLYWYRQTLGQGPEFLTYFQNEAQLEKSRLLSDRFSAERPKGSFSTLEIQRTEQGDSAMYLCASSPSGTNYGYTFGSGTRLTVV.